This record concerns one T cell receptor beta chain sequence. Its antigen is undetermined. This record belongs to a study of cytomegalovirus exposure and HLA in healthy donors. Study conclusions and caveats: Later, an analysis showed that TCR beta chains associated with HLA were more clonally expanded than others that were equally common. A later analysis by the authors found several of the most significant clusters apparently linked to common viral pathogens.

The PCR made use of 60 Vbeta and 13 Jbeta primers. The method was immunoSEQ multiplex PCR; TCRdb's version includes in-frame clones alone and lacks a portion of them. This sample has about 93,000 clones, with just over 75% found just once. The CDR3 loop spans 15 amino acids. Germline lookup yields CDR1 SGHTS and CDR2 YDEGEE. Germline trimming cut 3 bases from V and 1 base from J; bases unmatched to any gene: 6. The TCR originated in a man younger than 45 in good health and CMV-seronegative. Sequenced input: PBMCs. The genes are TRBV5-8 and TRBJ1-1; 7 nucleotides agree with TRBD1. CDR3: CASSYQWTGNTEAFF. The CDR3 nucleotides read TGTGCCAGCAGCTATCAATGGACAGGGAACACTGAAGCTTTCTTT.